These T cell receptor beta chains were read from a single sample in a study of blood T cell repertoires in COVID-19. Method: immunoSEQ multiplex PCR; TCRdb's copy keeps in-frame clones and lacks some. The table lists some 170,000 clones, roughly 79% of them singletons. Material for sequencing was peripheral blood. These receptors all come from a woman aged 40 to 50 with COVID-19, enrolled during active disease. CDR3s include the opening cysteine and the closing phenylalanine or tryptophan. Some rows have no size entry. The others give once, few or many, or a class for an expanded clone.

V gene: TRBV7-3; clone size: NA; J gene: TRBJ2-1; CDR3 protein: CASSTPGTSYNEQFF
V gene: TRBV30; clone size: NA; J gene: TRBJ1-1; CDR3 protein: CAWSPGVNTEAFF
V gene: TRBV30; clone size: NA; J gene: TRBJ2-5; CDR3 protein: CAWVAGDQETQYF
V gene: TRBV9; clone size: NA; J gene: TRBJ1-2; CDR3 protein: CASSVAIGDRVGYGYTF
V gene: TRBV19; clone size: NA; J gene: TRBJ1-5; CDR3 protein: CASSIGSRGRFQPQHF
V gene: TRBV30; clone size: NA; J gene: TRBJ1-2; CDR3 protein: CAWSVAGSTYGYTF
V gene: TRBV19; clone size: NA; J gene: TRBJ2-1; CDR3 protein: CASSSQASGRAGQFF
V gene: TRBV27; clone size: once; J gene: TRBJ1-6; CDR3 protein: CASSFEGDSPLHF
V gene: TRBV6-5; clone size: NA; J gene: TRBJ1-2; CDR3 protein: CASSQGNYGYTF
V gene: TRBV5-1; clone size: NA; J gene: TRBJ2-7; CDR3 protein: CASSLQGSTYEQYF
V gene: TRBV7-2; clone size: NA; J gene: TRBJ2-7; CDR3 protein: CASSLTGFTYEQYF
V gene: TRBV19; clone size: NA; J gene: TRBJ1-2; CDR3 protein: CASTSLANYGYTF
V gene: TRBV27; clone size: NA; J gene: TRBJ2-1; CDR3 protein: CASSLKWGGDEQFF
V gene: TRBV29-1; clone size: NA; J gene: TRBJ2-2; CDR3 protein: CSGGVGNTGELFF
V gene: TRBV7-3; clone size: NA; J gene: TRBJ2-3; CDR3 protein: CASSLNSRTDTQYF
V gene: TRBV1; clone size: once; J gene: TRBJ2-7; CDR3 protein: CTSSQDDRQGGDQYEQYF
V gene: TRBV7-9; clone size: NA; J gene: TRBJ1-5; CDR3 protein: CASSLDRRTAGDQPQHF
V gene: TRBV7-3; clone size: NA; J gene: TRBJ1-1; CDR3 protein: CASSFGGSEAFF
V gene: TRBV6-5; clone size: once; J gene: TRBJ1-1; CDR3 protein: CASTDRGSNTEAFF
V gene: TRBV6-5; clone size: NA; J gene: TRBJ2-3; CDR3 protein: CASSYLRGGTDTQYF
V gene: TRBV28; clone size: NA; J gene: TRBJ2-3; CDR3 protein: CASRREDFDRTDTQYF
V gene: TRBV5-4; clone size: few; J gene: TRBJ1-2; CDR3 protein: CASSQGGLDYGYTF
V gene: TRBV27; clone size: few; J gene: TRBJ2-2; CDR3 protein: CASSNGVAGGFTGELFF
V gene: TRBV5-1; clone size: NA; J gene: TRBJ2-7; CDR3 protein: CASSSAGTGAYEQYF
V gene: TRBV5-4; clone size: NA; J gene: TRBJ2-1; CDR3 protein: CASSFFVSTSRYNEQFF
V gene: TRBV10-1; clone size: NA; J gene: TRBJ2-7; CDR3 protein: CASSDSGTFYEQYF
V gene: TRBV28; clone size: many; J gene: TRBJ2-6; CDR3 protein: CASNTGLGANVLTF
V gene: TRBV4-2; clone size: NA; J gene: TRBJ1-2; CDR3 protein: CASSQTQTGNYGYTF
V gene: TRBV7-9; clone size: NA; J gene: TRBJ2-3; CDR3 protein: CAIPTSGASTDTQYF
V gene: TRBV30; clone size: NA; J gene: TRBJ1-2; CDR3 protein: CAWSVSRTGYGYTF